This TCR beta chain was profiled in a study of blood T cell repertoires in COVID-19. On the study more broadly: Researchers got acute and convalescent COVID-19 samples from the United States, Italy and Spain.

All exposed participants met a person with COVID-19 within 2 weeks before entering the study. CDR3 length equals 15 residues. Germline loops: CDR1 KGHSH, CDR2 LQKENI. Trimming left V 4 bases short and J 1 base short, with 13 bases between. As handled by the study authors: Nucleated cell number was recorded as an estimate derived from reference gene primer amplification. Generated by immunoSEQ multiplex PCR, the TCRdb table keeps only in-frame clones and is missing some. The V and J calls and the clone size are those of that table, but D and trimming were determined from the DNA. The data show about 220,000 clones, approximately 83% seen once.

This chain links TRBV18 with TRBJ1-2; D possibly corresponds to TRBD1 (6 bases). Sample: PBMCs or T cells enriched from blood (not recorded which). The sequence was collected from a woman aged 45 to 65 who had been exposed to COVID-19. The CDR3 nucleotides are TGTGCCAGCTCACGGCAGGGGACCGATAACTATGGCTACACCTTC. Its translation: CASSRQGTDNYGYTF. Looking up the rest from reference TRBV18 and TRBJ1-2 gives the full variable domain: NAGVMQNPRHLVRRRGQEARLRCSPMKGHSHVYWYRQLPEEGLKFMVYLQKENIIDESGMPKERFSAEFPKEGPSILRIQQVVRGDSAAYFCASSRQGTDNYGYTFGSGTRLTVV.